These 23 T cell receptor beta chains originate from one sample sequenced in a study of regulatory T cells in long-lasting Graves disease. To make TCR beta libraries, researchers used iRepertoire HTBI primers and Arm-PCR of CDR3 regions. TCRdb re-derived calls from the multiplex PCR reads in MiXCR, one entry per CDR3 protein. The repertoire holds fewer than 450,000 distinct CDR3 sequences, with around 22% as singletons. Time point here: persistent/refractory GD, antithyroid drugs over 5 years with positive TRAb. Following extraction of RNA from PBMCs, that RNA was used to make the TCR library. This specimen was peripheral blood mononuclear cells (PBMCs), taken when the disease was refractory, from a patient treated with antithyroid drugs. Source of these receptors: a female donor with Graves disease.

The chain combines TRBV19 with TRBJ2-4; 10 positions match TRBD2. The CDR3 consists of 18 residues. Germline V gives CDR1 LNHDA, CDR2 SQIVND (reference sequence). V trimming: 6 bases; J trimming: 7 bases; junction bases outside the gene matches: 18. The CDR3 region is CASSTSNGIAGGMNIQYF. CDR3 bases: TGTGCCAGTAGCACCTCCAACGGAATAGCGGGAGGTATGAACATTCAGTACTTC.

In its sample, this clonotype was seen once. This chain joins TRBV6-2 or TRBV6-3 and TRBJ2-7, with D perhaps matching TRBD1 (5 bases). Trimming pared 2 bases from V and 7 bases from J, leaving 15 bases between. Per the germline V gene, CDR1 is MNHEY and CDR2 is SVGEGT. The CDR3 is 14 amino acids. Here the CDR3 reads CASSYLTGTREQYF. DNA of the CDR3: TGTGCCAGCAGTTACCTCACAGGAACTCGGGAGCAGTACTTC.

Only a few counts were recorded for this clonotype. The chain joins TRBV7-9 to TRBJ1-5; D possibly corresponds to TRBD1 (5 bases). The length of the CDR3 is 15 residues. V was cut by 5 bases and J by 0 bases, with 11 bases left in between. Germline lookup yields CDR1 SEHNR and CDR2 FQNEAQ (reference sequence). The CDR3 loop is CASSPTRGSNQPQHF. For the CDR3, the DNA is TGTGCCAGCAGCCCGACGAGGGGTAGCAATCAGCCCCAGCATTTT.

This clonotype was counted between two and nine times. The chain combines TRBV7-2 with TRBJ2-7; 8 bases match TRBD2. V dropped 5 bases and J dropped 6; count of bases not matched to a gene: 6. The CDR3 runs 13 residues. Germline CDR1 SGHTA, CDR2 FQGNSA. CDR3 protein: CASSLTGGFEQYF. The CDR3 region has the DNA TGTGCCAGCAGCCTGACGGGAGGGTTCGAGCAGTACTTC. The entire variable domain, with the rest obtained from reference TRBV7-2 and TRBJ2-7, is as follows: GAGVSQSPSNKVTEKGKDVELRCDPISGHTALYWYRQSLGQGLEFLIYFQGNSAPDKSGLPSDRFSAERTGGSVSTLTIQRTQQEDSAVYLCASSLTGGFEQYFGPGTRLTVT.

As concerns this clonotype: The junction does not match germline at one end; this may be a read error. The chain joins TRBV5-1 to TRBJ1-2, with 8 bases that match TRBD1. Germline V gene sequence: CDR1 SGHRS, CDR2 YFSETQ. The CDR3 covers 15 residues. In DNA form, the CDR3 reads TGCGCCAGCAGCTTGCGGCAGGGGGCGAACTATGCCTACACCTTC. Amino acid sequence: CASSLRQGANYAYTF.

The chain combines TRBV18 with TRBJ2-7; no clear D. CDR3 length equals 13 residues. Trimming stripped 0 bases from V and 6 bases from J, with 9 bases between. Germline assignment: CDR1 KGHSH and CDR2 LQKENI. CDR3 in amino acids: CASSPPLSTEQYF. CDR3 coding DNA: TGTGCCAGCTCACCACCCCTCTCAACCGAGCAGTACTTC. Using reference TRBV18 and TRBJ2-7 for the parts outside the CDR3, the full variable domain is NAGVMQNPRHLVRRRGQEARLRCSPMKGHSHVYWYRQLPEEGLKFMVYLQKENIIDESGMPKERFSAEFPKEGPSILRIQQVVRGDSAAYFCASSPPLSTEQYFGPGTRLTVT.

A few counts support this clonotype. The chain has TRBV6-2 or TRBV6-3 and TRBJ1-5, with D possibly TRBD1 on 5 matching bases. Germline CDR1 reads MNHEY; CDR2 reads SVGEGT. Trimming cost V 0 bases and J 0 bases, with 9 bases left between them. This CDR3 contains 16 residues. The CDR3, as DNA: TGTGCCAGCAGTTACTCGGGACCTAATAGCAATCAGCCCCAGCATTTT. This codes for CASSYSGPNSNQPQHF.

This clonotype was seen more than once but under ten times. V gene TRBV19 combines with J gene TRBJ1-5, with D uncertain. The CDR3 has 15 amino acids. Germline CDR1 LNHDA, CDR2 SQIVND (reference sequence). V lost 8 bases to trimming and J lost 0 bases, with 14 bases between them. The CDR3 nucleotides are TGTGCCAGTCGTCGCGGAGCTAATAGCAATCAGCCCCAGCATTTT. Translation: CASRRGANSNQPQHF. The whole variable domain, remainder taken from reference TRBV19 and TRBJ1-5, is DGGITQSPKYLFRKEGQNVTLSCEQNLNHDAMYWYRQDPGQGLRLIYYSQIVNDFQKGDIAEGYSVSREKKESFPLTVTSAQKNPTAFYLCASRRGANSNQPQHFGDGTRLSIL.

The chain is built from TRBV29-1 and TRBJ2-7, with a weak D call TRBD1 (5 bases). V was shortened by 2 bases and J by 1 base, with 9 bases between the two germline ends. CDR1 and CDR2 from the germline V gene are SQVTM and ANQGSEA. The CDR3 spans 13 residues. The CDR3 spells CSVELPGSYEQYF. The CDR3 DNA reads as TGCAGCGTTGAATTGCCAGGGTCCTACGAGCAGTACTTC.

This sequence joins TRBV29-1 and TRBJ2-7, with D uncertain. Germline CDR1 reads SQVTM; CDR2 reads ANQGSEA. Deletions cut 4 bases from V and 3 bases from J, with 10 bases between. The CDR3 consists of 12 residues. Written as DNA, the CDR3 is TGCAGCGTTGTGGAACAGAACTACGAGCAGTACTTC. Residues: CSVVEQNYEQYF.

This clonotype was seen repeatedly, ten times or more. This chain uses TRBV10-3 with TRBJ1-1; possible D gene TRBD1, 5 bases. Germline CDR1 reads ENHRY; CDR2 reads SYGVKD. CDR3 length: 13 residues. The V end lost 3 bases, the J end lost 5 bases, and 10 bases lay between the germline ends. The CDR3 DNA is TGTGCCATCAGTGACAGGGAGGGGACTGAAGCTTTCTTT. Translating it yields CAISDREGTEAFF.

The chain recombines TRBV5-4 with TRBJ2-3; TRBD1 aligns across 7 bases. V lost 2 bases, J lost 2 bases, and 2 bases stayed unmatched. This CDR3 is 14 amino acids long. CDR1 and CDR2 from the germline V gene are SGHNT and YYREEE (reference sequence). The CDR3 coding sequence is TGTGCCAGCAGCTTCGGACAGGCCACAGATACGCAGTATTTT. It codes for CASSFGQATDTQYF.

With respect to this clonotype: Being one base from a much bigger clone, this may be a read error. The genes are TRBV29-1 and TRBJ2-7, with D possibly being TRBD2 (5 bases). The germline V gene encodes CDR1 SQVTM and CDR2 ANQGSEA. This CDR3 is built from 13 residues. The CDR3 protein is CSVEGTGSCEQYF. CDR3 bases: TGCAGCGTTGAAGGGACTGGCTCCTGCGAGCAGTACTTC.

This clonotype was counted only a few times. The V call is TRBV5-6, the J call TRBJ1-3; no clear D. The CDR3 contains 15 residues. Germline V gives CDR1 SGHDT, CDR2 YYEEEE. V dropped 2 bases and J dropped 0 bases, with 9 bases sitting between them. The CDR3 spells CASSFGISSGNTIYF. The CDR3 nucleotides are TGTGCCAGCAGCTTCGGGATTAGCTCTGGAAACACCATATATTTT.

This clonotype has just a few counts. V gene TRBV6-5 combines with J gene TRBJ1-2; TRBD1 matches at 7 bases. The germline gives CDR1 MNHEY, CDR2 SVGAGI. V lost 4 bases, J lost 5 bases, and 7 bases stayed unmatched. This CDR3 has 14 amino acids. The CDR3 is CASSSQGKGYGYTF. The CDR3 DNA sequence: TGTGCCAGCAGTTCACAGGGGAAGGGTTATGGCTACACCTTC.

The rearrangement joins TRBV28 to TRBJ2-2, with no clear D. The CDR3 extends over 13 amino acids. The germline V gene has CDR1 MDHEN and CDR2 SYDVKM. Trimming removed 7 bases from V and 6 bases from J, with 12 bases in between. The CDR3 nucleotides are TGTGCCAGCAACACCCTGCGCCCCGGGGAGCTGTTTTTT. This translates into CASNTLRPGELFF.

Points on this clonotype: Since a much larger clone is just one base distant, this may be a read error. The chain has TRBV28 and TRBJ2-6; a weak D match, TRBD1 (5 bases). The CDR3 loop spans 16 amino acids. Looked up from germline, CDR1 is MDHEN and CDR2 is SYDVKM. CDR3 in amino acids: CASSHAVSAGANILTF. The CDR3 nucleotides read TGTGCCAGCAGTCACGCCGTTTCAGCTGGGGCCAACATCCTGACTTTC.

Details on this clonotype: A read error may explain this, as a much larger clone is one base away. V and J are TRBV11-2 and TRBJ1-5; D is undetermined. The CDR3 consists of 13 residues. Germline CDR1 is SGHAT and CDR2 is FQNNGV. The CDR3 region has the DNA TGTGCCAGCAGCTCAAGCAGCACTCAGCCCCAGCATTTT. Its protein is CASSSSSTQPQHF.

In its sample, this clonotype was seen a few times. V gene TRBV5-1 combines with J gene TRBJ2-7; D gene unclear. The CDR3 spans 14 residues. Germline loops: CDR1 SGHRS, CDR2 YFSETQ. Deletions cut 4 bases from V and 5 bases from J, with 16 bases between. In DNA, the CDR3 is TGCGCCAGCAGCCTAGAGACATTTTCCCACGAGCAGTACTTC. Amino acid sequence: CASSLETFSHEQYF.

This chain uses TRBV15 with TRBJ2-1; maybe TRBD2 (6 bases). This CDR3 has 16 amino acids. Germline lookup yields CDR1 LNHNV and CDR2 YYDKDF (reference sequence). The V and J ends lost 1 base and 7 bases respectively, with 17 bases between them. CDR3 DNA sequence: TGTGCCACCAGCAGAGGCCCAAGCGGGCCTGGGAATGAGCAGTTCTTC. Protein sequence: CATSRGPSGPGNEQFF.

V and J are TRBV29-1 and TRBJ2-7; D unclear. The length of the CDR3 is 14 residues. Germline CDR1 is SQVTM and CDR2 is ANQGSEA. Trimming cost V 6 bases and J 1 base, with 16 bases left between them. The CDR3 is CSVTGDTVSYEQYF. The CDR3 DNA sequence: TGCAGCGTGACCGGCGATACAGTATCCTACGAGCAGTACTTC.

This clonotype was counted many times. The chain uses TRBV6-1 and TRBJ2-5, with TRBD2 identical over 14 bases. CDR1 and CDR2 (germline): MNHNS, SASEGT. Germline trimming cut 6 bases from V and 5 bases from J; bases unmatched to any gene: 11. The CDR3 consists of 17 residues. The CDR3 DNA reads as TGTGCCAGCAGCGGACTAGCGGGAGGCGGTGTCTTGGAGACCCAGTACTTC. It is translated as CASSGLAGGGVLETQYF.

This clonotype was observed at least ten times. The rearrangement uses TRBV6-1 and TRBJ1-1, with D hard to call. The CDR3 is made up of 12 amino acids. Looked up from germline, CDR1 is MNHNS and CDR2 is SASEGT. V gave up 9 bases and J gave up 1 base, with 9 bases separating them. The CDR3 region has the DNA TGTGCCAGTCAGGACCCGAACACTGAAGCTTTCTTT. It encodes CASQDPNTEAFF.